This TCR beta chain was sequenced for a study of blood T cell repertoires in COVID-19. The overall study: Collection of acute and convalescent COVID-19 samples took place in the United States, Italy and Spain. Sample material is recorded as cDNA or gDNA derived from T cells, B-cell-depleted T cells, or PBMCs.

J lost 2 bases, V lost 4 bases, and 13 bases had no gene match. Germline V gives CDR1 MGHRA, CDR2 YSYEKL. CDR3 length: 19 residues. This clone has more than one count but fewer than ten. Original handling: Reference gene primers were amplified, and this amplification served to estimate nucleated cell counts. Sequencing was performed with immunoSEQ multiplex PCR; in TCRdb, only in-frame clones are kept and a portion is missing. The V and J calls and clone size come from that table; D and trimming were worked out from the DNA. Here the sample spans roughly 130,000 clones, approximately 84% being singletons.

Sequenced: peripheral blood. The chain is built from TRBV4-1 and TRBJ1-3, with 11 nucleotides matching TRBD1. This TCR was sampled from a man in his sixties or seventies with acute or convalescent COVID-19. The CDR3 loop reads CASSRGQGVAFGAGNTIYF. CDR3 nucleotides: TGCGCCAGCAGCCGGGGACAGGGGGTTGCTTTTGGGGCTGGAAACACCATATATTTT.